The clone carrying this TCR beta chain was counted a single time. The antigen is unknown. These data originate in a study of cytomegalovirus exposure and HLA in healthy donors. Study observations and caveats: The investigators catalogued 160 or so TCR beta chains as cytomegalovirus-associated. One variant, a missense change in DCLRE1C, was linked in a later analysis to TCR beta V- and J-gene trimming. Reports state that TCR beta sequences accurately predicted most subjects' HLA-A and HLA-B alleles. Immune exposure information available was restricted to CMV serostatus.

V lost 0 bases, J lost 4 bases, and 15 bases lay in between. This CDR3 region has 15 residues. Germline CDR1 GTSNPN, CDR2 SVGIG (reference sequence). Primers for the PCR totalled 60 Vbeta and 13 Jbeta. TCRdb's table, derived via immunoSEQ multiplex PCR, lists solely in-frame clones and lacks some. Of under 150,000 clones listed, about 69% were seen once; the top ten hold roughly 1.6%. The TCR originated in a woman under 30 in good health and CMV-seronegative. This sequence joins TRBV30 and TRBJ1-1, with a tentative D call TRBD1 (5 bases). Input material: PBMCs. The CDR3 DNA is TGTGCCTGGAGTGTCGGAAGGGGATGGGTCACTGAAGCTTTCTTT. The encoded protein is CAWSVGRGWVTEAFF. The whole variable domain, filled in from reference TRBV30 and TRBJ1-1, reads SQTIHQWPATLVQPVGSPLSLECTVEGTSNPNLYWYRQAAGRGLQLLFYSVGIGQISSEVPQNLSASRPQDRQFILSSKKLLLSDSGFYLCAWSVGRGWVTEAFFGQGTRLTVV.